The rows below give T cell receptor beta chains drawn from one sample of a study of blood T cell repertoires in COVID-19. Generated by immunoSEQ multiplex PCR, the TCRdb table keeps only in-frame clones and is missing some. The sample includes fewer than 110,000 clones, about 90% seen only once; the top ten take under 1.5%. The sample was peripheral blood. Every receptor here comes from a woman aged 25 to 39 with acute or convalescent COVID-19. Each CDR3 is given with its conserved first and last residue. A D gene is named only where the DNA matches it firmly. Rows give clone size only sometimes, using once, few, many, or a class for an expanded clone.

j_call d_call v_call clone_size cdr3_aa cdr3_nt
TRBJ1-3 TRBD1 TRBV7-3 NA CASSPGPTGNSGNTIYF TGTGCCAGCAGCCCAGGGCCGACAGGGAACTCTGGAAACACCATATATTTT
TRBJ1-1 NA TRBV5-4 NA CASSFASGNTEAFF TGTGCCAGCAGCTTCGCCTCGGGAAACACTGAAGCTTTCTTT
TRBJ2-2 TRBD2 TRBV9 NA CASTPGLANTGELFF TGTGCCAGCACCCCGGGACTAGCTAACACCGGGGAGCTGTTTTTT
TRBJ1-5 NA TRBV7-2 NA CASSFGQNQPQHF TGTGCCAGCAGCTTCGGACAGAATCAGCCCCAGCATTTT
TRBJ2-5 TRBD2 TRBV6-1 once CASTPSGEETQYF TGTGCCAGCACTCCTAGCGGGGAAGAGACCCAGTACTTC
TRBJ1-2 TRBD1 TRBV27 NA CASSRLRTGVHYGYTF TGTGCCAGCAGCCGACTTCGGACAGGGGTTCACTATGGCTACACCTTC
TRBJ2-1 TRBD2 TRBV6-5 NA CASSFSGRASDEQFF TGTGCCAGCAGCTTTAGCGGGAGGGCTTCCGATGAGCAGTTCTTC
TRBJ1-2 NA TRBV6-5 NA CASSKTNNYGYTF TGTGCCAGCAGTAAGACAAACAACTATGGCTACACCTTC
TRBJ1-1 NA TRBV28 NA CASIGGGDTEAFF TGTGCCAGCATCGGCGGAGGCGACACTGAAGCTTTCTTT
TRBJ1-2 NA TRBV6-5 NA CASSYSGQGSGYTF TGTGCCAGCAGTTACTCGGGGCAGGGTAGTGGCTACACCTTC
TRBJ1-2 NA TRBV5-1 once CASSLAAGTDYGYTF TGCGCCAGCAGCTTGGCAGCGGGTACGGACTATGGCTACACCTTC
TRBJ2-1 TRBD2 TRBV19 few CASLPSGNSLTYNEQFF TGTGCCAGCCTACCTAGCGGGAACTCGTTAACATACAATGAGCAGTTCTTC
TRBJ1-5 NA TRBV19 NA CASSIESSNQPQHF TGTGCCAGTAGTATCGAGTCAAGCAATCAGCCCCAGCATTTT
TRBJ1-5 TRBD1 TRBV7-2 NA CASRGQGNQPQHF TGTGCCAGCAGAGGACAGGGCAATCAGCCCCAGCATTTT
TRBJ2-3 TRBD2 TRBV24-1 NA CATSDHLLAGFADTQYF TGTGCCACCAGTGATCACCTACTAGCGGGATTCGCAGATACGCAGTATTTT
TRBJ1-4 TRBD1 TRBV3-1/TRBV3-2 NA CASSPDRLNEKLFF TGTGCCAGCAGCCCGGACAGGCTTAATGAAAAACTGTTTTTT
TRBJ1-5 NA TRBV7-8 NA CASSFVSSGVIGNQPQHF TGTGCCAGCAGCTTCGTGTCGTCAGGGGTGATTGGCAATCAGCCCCAGCATTTT
TRBJ1-2 TRBD1 TRBV4-2 NA CASSMTGTNYGYTF TGTGCCAGCAGCATGACAGGGACGAACTATGGCTACACCTTC
TRBJ2-7 TRBD1 TRBV3-1/TRBV3-2 NA CASSQGARGGTGQFSYEQYF TGTGCCAGCAGCCAAGGTGCGAGGGGGGGGACAGGGCAGTTTTCCTACGAGCAGTACTTC
TRBJ2-7 NA TRBV28 NA CASSSRGGTSYEQYF TGTGCCAGCAGTTCTCGAGGCGGGACCTCGTACGAGCAGTACTTC
TRBJ2-3 NA TRBV5-1 NA CASSLALSRVDTQYF TGCGCCAGCAGCTTGGCCCTCAGCCGGGTGGATACGCAGTATTTT
TRBJ2-5 NA TRBV7-9 once CASSSSGPQKETQYF TGTGCCAGCAGCTCCAGCGGGCCTCAAAAGGAGACCCAGTACTTC
TRBJ1-2 NA TRBV7-2 once CASSLALWDTPAPRYGYTF TGTGCCAGCAGCTTAGCCCTTTGGGACACTCCAGCGCCGAGGTATGGCTACACCTTC
TRBJ2-7 NA TRBV14 NA CASSQEAYEQYF TGTGCCAGCAGCCAAGAGGCATACGAGCAGTACTTC
TRBJ2-5 NA TRBV3-1/TRBV3-2 NA CASSQGELGRISYQETQYF TGTGCCAGCAGCCAAGGAGAGCTAGGGAGGATATCTTACCAAGAGACCCAGTACTTC
TRBJ2-7 TRBD1 TRBV14 NA CASSARQGVTYEQYF TGTGCCAGCAGCGCCCGACAGGGGGTGACCTACGAGCAGTACTTC
TRBJ1-1 NA TRBV28 NA CASSLMGGVGTEAFF TGTGCCAGCAGTTTAATGGGAGGGGTGGGCACTGAAGCTTTCTTT
TRBJ1-2 NA TRBV4-1 NA CASSQGLGQPPGYGYTF TGCGCCAGCAGCCAAGGGTTGGGACAACCTCCCGGGTATGGCTACACCTTC
TRBJ2-5 TRBD2 TRBV4-3 NA CASSQERGETQYF TGCGCCAGCAGCCAAGAGCGGGGGGAGACCCAGTACTTC
TRBJ1-5 TRBD1 TRBV19 once CASSTRDRVGQPQHF TGTGCCAGTAGTACCCGGGACAGGGTGGGTCAGCCCCAGCATTTT
TRBJ1-1 TRBD1 TRBV7-2 NA CASSPLDREVLNTEAFF TGTGCCAGCAGCCCCCTGGACAGGGAAGTTCTGAACACTGAAGCTTTCTTT
TRBJ2-2 NA TRBV4-3 NA CASSQDYRGAGELFF TGCGCCAGCAGCCAAGATTATCGGGGTGCCGGGGAGCTGTTTTTT
TRBJ1-1 TRBD1 TRBV29-1 NA CSGQSTGEEAEAFF TGCAGCGGTCAATCGACAGGGGAAGAAGCTGAAGCTTTCTTT
TRBJ2-1 TRBD1 TRBV19 NA CASSPKTGRNEQFF TGTGCCAGTAGCCCTAAGACAGGGCGCAATGAGCAGTTCTTC
TRBJ1-1 NA TRBV6-5 NA CASSYSGGAEAFF TGTGCCAGCAGTTACTCTGGTGGAGCTGAAGCTTTCTTT
TRBJ2-1 TRBD2 TRBV19 once CASSIPAGGYGNEQFF TGTGCCAGTAGTATTCCAGCGGGAGGATATGGCAATGAGCAGTTCTTC
TRBJ1-5 NA TRBV9 NA CASSVVFGGRGNQPQHF TGTGCCAGCAGCGTAGTTTTCGGGGGGCGGGGCAATCAGCCCCAGCATTTT
TRBJ2-2 NA TRBV24-1 NA CATTKPGTGELFF TGTGCCACAACAAAGCCAGGGACCGGGGAGCTGTTTTTT
TRBJ1-2 NA TRBV6-6 NA CASTAAGEGYGYTF TGTGCCAGCACCGCCGCGGGGGAAGGCTATGGCTACACCTTC
TRBJ2-7 NA TRBV15 NA CATSDSNYEQYF TGTGCCACCTCGGACAGCAACTACGAGCAGTACTTC
TRBJ1-5 TRBD1 TRBV15 NA CATSRIRRTGDNQPQHF TGTGCCACCAGCAGAATCAGGCGGACAGGGGACAATCAGCCCCAGCATTTT
TRBJ1-1 NA TRBV28 NA CASSFGGDGNTEAFF TGTGCCAGCAGTTTCGGAGGGGATGGGAACACTGAAGCTTTCTTT
TRBJ2-4 TRBD1 TRBV9 NA CASSVGTAENIQYF TGTGCCAGCAGCGTTGGGACAGCAGAAAACATTCAGTACTTC
TRBJ1-2 NA TRBV29-1 NA CSVEDIRQDNYGYTF TGCAGCGTTGAAGACATAAGACAGGATAACTATGGCTACACCTTC
TRBJ2-1 TRBD2 TRBV9 NA CASSALAGAGVPEQFF TGTGCCAGCAGCGCACTAGCGGGGGCCGGGGTCCCTGAGCAGTTCTTC
TRBJ2-1 TRBD2 TRBV5-4 NA CASSLGFSLAGDYNEQFF TGTGCCAGCAGCTTGGGTTTCTCTCTAGCGGGGGACTACAATGAGCAGTTCTTC
TRBJ1-1 NA TRBV5-1 NA CASSSTENTEAFF TGCGCCAGCAGCTCGACAGAGAACACTGAAGCTTTCTTT
TRBJ2-1 TRBD1 TRBV2 NA CASRTRAPGGGQFF TGTGCCAGCAGAACCCGGGCCCCAGGGGGTGGGCAGTTCTTC
TRBJ2-7 TRBD2 TRBV18 NA CASSSTSGSSYEQYF TGTGCCAGCTCCTCGACTAGCGGGAGCTCCTACGAGCAGTACTTC
TRBJ1-2 TRBD1 TRBV28 NA CASKTRGLYGYTF TGTGCCAGCAAAACAAGGGGGCTTTATGGCTACACCTTC
TRBJ1-3 NA TRBV5-4 NA CASSLAGRRSGNTIYF TGTGCCAGCAGCTTGGCAGGGAGGAGGTCTGGAAACACCATATATTTT
TRBJ2-2 NA TRBV18 NA CASSPGRAGTGELFF TGTGCCAGCTCACCAGGAAGGGCGGGCACCGGGGAGCTGTTTTTT
TRBJ2-3 TRBD2 TRBV7-8 NA CASSLGLAGGPITDTQYF TGTGCCAGCAGCTTGGGACTAGCGGGAGGGCCTATCACAGATACGCAGTATTTT